This T cell receptor beta chain is from a study of blood T cell repertoires in COVID-19 (dated by TCRdb to 2018 to 2020). In the study overall: The collaborator samples originated in the United States, Italy and Spain and spanned the acute and convalescent phases of COVID-19. The material from the prospective study consisted of cDNA or gDNA derived from T cells, B-cell-depleted T cells, or PBMCs. Deeply sampled blood TCRbeta repertoires from subjects exposed to, actively infected with, or recovered from COVID-19 were included in the dataset. A freely available public database, intended as a resource for researchers studying the immune response to SARS-CoV-2, is where the repertoires were released. Samples came from the ongoing ImmuneRACE study (first 160 participants) plus 1,254 subjects from 6 global collaborators. Sample metadata almost always included a de-identified subject ID, COVID-19 status, age in years and sex. Where available, HLA class I and class II types were obtained from metadata supplied by the sample provider rather than from assay-based typing. The study at large found these results: The quantity of clinical and demographic metadata differed by source and by participant and was supplied without curation.

Sequences MNHEY (CDR1) and SVGAGI (CDR2) are obtained from the germline V gene. The CDR3, cysteine through phenylalanine, is 13 amino acids long. Only the CDR3 DNA is retained, 39 bases long and in frame from the first base. V is cut by 7 bases and J by 0 bases, and the space between the germline ends is 9 bases. Collaborating institutions collected whole blood in K2EDTA tubes following their own protocols. Collaborator samples were shipped for TCRbeta analysis as frozen whole blood, isolated PBMCs, or DNA extracted from either sample type. TCRbeta CDR3 regions were amplified from genomic DNA using the immunoSEQ Assay, a bias-controlled multiplex PCR. Per the source publication's procedure: The number of nucleated cells in each sample was estimated by amplification of reference gene primers within the assay. To quantify the absolute abundance of each unique TCRbeta CDR3 rearrangement, sequence reads were collapsed and filtered. For each sample, productive Simpson clonality was calculated as the square root of Simpson's diversity index across productive rearrangements. As stored in TCRdb, this immuneACCESS dataset retains in-frame rearrangements with V and J assigned. A fraction of the clones does not appear; measured against another copy, unresolved V genes explain less than half of the discrepancy, and the remainder lacks a known reason. V and J calls and clone size are those listed in that table; D and trimming were worked out from the DNA. A total of roughly 230,000 clones appear in this sample, roughly 90% of them only once. 0.7% of the sample goes to the ten largest clones.

Notes on this clone: Its antigen is currently not known. The sample holds no much larger clone one base away, and base qualities are not on file.

The receptor chain draws on TRBV6-5 and TRBJ1-1; the D gene cannot be resolved reliably. Source material: peripheral blood. This receptor was identified in a human donor in a cohort sampled during active COVID-19. Here is the DNA: TGTGCCAGCACCGTGAGAGTGAACACTGAAGCTTTCTTT. This yields the protein CASTVRVNTEAFF.